This T cell receptor beta chain was captured by sequencing in a study of blood T cell repertoires in COVID-19. Study as a whole: Whether acute or convalescent, the COVID-19 samples came from the United States, Italy and Spain. T cells, B-cell-depleted T cells, or PBMCs provided the cDNA or gDNA that served as material.

In the original workflow: Estimates of nucleated cell counts were drawn from the amplification of reference gene primers. Sequencing was performed with immunoSEQ multiplex PCR; in TCRdb, only in-frame clones are kept and a portion is missing. V, J and clone size are taken as reported in that table, and D and trimming were inferred from the DNA itself. The data hold tens of thousands of clones, with roughly nine tenths observed a single time. After removal of 3 bases from V and 5 bases from J, the junction contained 4 bases not matched to a gene. In germline, CDR1 is MDHEN, CDR2 SYDVKM. CDR3 length: 15 amino acids.

The sequence derives from a man aged 50 or older with active COVID-19. The rearrangement joins TRBV28 to TRBJ2-2; 9 nucleotides align to TRBD2. The sequenced sample was peripheral blood. CDR3 coding DNA: TGTGCCAGCAGTTTCCTAGCGGGGCGGACCGGGGAGCTGTTTTTT. Residues: CASSFLAGRTGELFF.